One sample yielded the 6 T cell receptor beta chains listed below, sequenced in a study of blood T cell repertoires in COVID-19. Sequencing used immunoSEQ multiplex PCR; TCRdb keeps in-frame clones, though not all of them. The sample gives 150,000 to 180,000 clones, about 90% of which show up once; under 0.6% is in the top ten. The sample was peripheral blood. The origin of the receptors is a man aged 45-65 years with acute or convalescent COVID-19.

This sequence joins TRBV28 and TRBJ1-5; tentative D call: TRBD1 (5 bases). Germline lookup yields CDR1 MDHEN and CDR2 SYDVKM. Between the trimmed V and J ends, which lost 2 bases and 3 bases, there was a span of 11 bases. The CDR3 runs 15 residues. CDR3: CASSLGGRDNQPQHF. In DNA form, the CDR3 reads TGTGCCAGCAGTTTAGGTGGCAGGGACAATCAGCCCCAGCATTTT.

This clone was picked up one time. The chain combines TRBV6-5 with TRBJ1-2; 9 bases line up with TRBD1. The germline gives CDR1 MNHEY, CDR2 SVGAGI. V lost 6 bases, J lost 7 bases, and 3 bases stayed unmatched. There are 12 residues in the CDR3. The CDR3 sequence: CASRGQGPGYTF. CDR3 DNA sequence: TGTGCCAGCAGGGGACAGGGTCCTGGCTACACCTTC.

The V gene is TRBV5-1, the J gene TRBJ1-3; D ambiguous. This CDR3 spans 15 amino acids. Germline V CDR1 and CDR2: SGHRS, YFSETQ. The V gene lost 4 bases and the J gene lost 0 bases, with 11 bases spanning the gap. The CDR3 DNA reads TGCGCCAGCAGCCTTACTTCCTACTCTGGAAACACCATATATTTT. Amino acid sequence: CASSLTSYSGNTIYF. Together with reference TRBV5-1 and TRBJ1-3, the CDR3 gives the full variable domain: KAGVTQTPRYLIKTRGQQVTLSCSPISGHRSVSWYQQTPGQGLQFLFEYFSETQRNKGNFPGRFSGRQFSNSRSEMNVSTLELGDSALYLCASSLTSYSGNTIYFGEGSWLTVV.

The chain joins TRBV6-1 to TRBJ1-6, with D possibly TRBD1 on 5 matching bases. The CDR3 loop spans 15 amino acids. Germline assignment: CDR1 MNHNS and CDR2 SASEGT. V shed 2 bases and J shed 5 bases, with 10 bases lying between them. Here the CDR3 reads CASSENTGNNSPLHF. The CDR3 coding sequence is TGTGCCAGCAGTGAAAATACAGGCAATAATTCACCCCTCCACTTT.

The chain carries TRBV30 and TRBJ1-2; D call uncertain. This CDR3 is built from 12 residues. V gave up 0 bases and J gave up 12 bases, with 14 bases separating them. In germline, CDR1 is GTSNPN, CDR2 SVGIG (reference sequence). CDR3 region: CAWSVSPLRNTF. CDR3 DNA sequence: TGTGCCTGGAGTGTCTCACCGCTTAGAAACACCTTC. The full variable domain, with the rest looked up from reference TRBV30 and TRBJ1-2, is SQTIHQWPATLVQPVGSPLSLECTVEGTSNPNLYWYRQAAGRGLQLLFYSVGIGQISSEVPQNLSASRPQDRQFILSSKKLLLSDSGFYLCAWSVSPLRNTFGSGTRLTVV.

The chain links TRBV28 to TRBJ1-5, with D possibly being TRBD1 (6 bases). The V end was cut by 2 bases, the J end by 0 bases, with 14 bases between. From germline, CDR1 is MDHEN and CDR2 SYDVKM. The CDR3 is made up of 17 amino acids. DNA for the CDR3: TGTGCCAGCAGTTTAGCTGGGCGACAGGATAGCAATCAGCCCCAGCATTTT. It specifies CASSLAGRQDSNQPQHF. The full variable domain, in which reference TRBV28 and TRBJ1-5 provide the parts outside the CDR3, is DVKVTQSSRYLVKRTGEKVFLECVQDMDHENMFWYRQDPGLGLRLIYFSYDVKMKEKGDIPEGYSVSREKKERFSLILESASTNQTSMYLCASSLAGRQDSNQPQHFGDGTRLSIL.